The rows below give T cell receptor beta chains drawn from one sample of a study of cytomegalovirus exposure and HLA in healthy donors. Produced via immunoSEQ multiplex PCR; TCRdb's table is partial and in-frame only. Of 70,000 to 100,000 clones detected, 80% appear once; the ten largest clones hold roughly 32%. Specimen: PBMCs. The receptors here all came from a man over 45 in good health and CMV-seropositive. Both conserved end residues are part of each CDR3. Each record gives: V gene, clone size, J gene, D gene, CDR3 DNA, CDR3 protein. The D gene is left open where the match is weak. Size values are once, few and many counts, or a class for expanded clones, and some rows have none.

TRBV6-1	-	TRBJ1-6	TRBD1	TGTGCCAGCATGACTGAGGACAGGCGAAATTCACCCCTCCACTTT	CASMTEDRRNSPLHF
TRBV4-2	-	TRBJ2-1	TRBD1	TGTGCCAGCAGCCAAGATCTTAGGGGGCCTGGGCAGTTCTTC	CASSQDLRGPGQFF
TRBV30	-	TRBJ1-1	-	TGTGCCTGGAAAAAGCGGATGAACACTGAAGCTTTCTTT	CAWKKRMNTEAFF
TRBV6-5	few	TRBJ2-6	TRBD1	TGTGCCAGCAGTATCACAGGGGCTGGGGCCAACGTCCTGACTTTC	CASSITGAGANVLTF
TRBV7-9	-	TRBJ2-1	TRBD2	TGTGCCAGCAGCTTCCAACGACTAGCGGGAGGAGTTGAGCAGTTCTTC	CASSFQRLAGGVEQFF
TRBV29-1	once	TRBJ1-1	-	TGCAGCGTCGCACAGAGAAACACTGAAGCTTTCTTT	CSVAQRNTEAFF
TRBV20-1	-	TRBJ2-5	-	TGCAGTCCAGGGTTGTCGGAGACCCAGTACTTC	CSPGLSETQYF
TRBV11-1	-	TRBJ2-5	TRBD1	TGTGCCAGCAGCCCACCCAGGGGGAACGGGGAGACCCAGTACTTC	CASSPPRGNGETQYF
TRBV5-5	-	TRBJ1-2	-	TGTGCCAGCAGCCGTCAGACAGGAAGGGGTTATGGCTACACCTTC	CASSRQTGRGYGYTF
TRBV6-5	few	TRBJ1-6	-	TGTGCCAGCAGTTATGCGGGGGGGCCGTCACCCCTCCACTTT	CASSYAGGPSPLHF
TRBV27	-	TRBJ2-1	-	TGTGCCAGCAGTCTTCCGAAGCGGGCCAGCTCCTACAATGAGCAGTTCTTC	CASSLPKRASSYNEQFF
TRBV29-1	-	TRBJ2-7	-	TGCAGCGTTGAACAATCATACGAGCAGTACTTC	CSVEQSYEQYF
TRBV9	once	TRBJ2-1	-	TGTGCCAGCAGCGTAGCTGACAATGAGCAGTTCTTC	CASSVADNEQFF
TRBV5-1	-	TRBJ2-5	TRBD1	TGCGCCAGCAGCTTGGGAGGACAGGGGCAAGAGACCCAGTACTTC	CASSLGGQGQETQYF
TRBV10-1	-	TRBJ2-3	-	TGCGCCAGCAGTGAATTTTTGGCGGCTACAGATACGCAGTATTTT	CASSEFLAATDTQYF
TRBV5-8	-	TRBJ2-2	-	TGTGCCAGCAGCTTTGGCGGGAAGTTTACCGGGGAGCTGTTTTTT	CASSFGGKFTGELFF
TRBV6-4	few	TRBJ2-2	-	TGTGCCAGCAGGAACTCGGGGGGGGAGCTGTTTTTT	CASRNSGGELFF
TRBV27	-	TRBJ2-6	TRBD1	TGTGCCAGCAGTTCTCCGCGACGGTCAGGGGGTCTCGGGGCCAACGTCCTGACTTTC	CASSSPRRSGGLGANVLTF
TRBV4-1	once	TRBJ2-7	TRBD2	TGCGCCAGCAGCCAGTTAGCGGGAGGGCCTTACGAGCAGTACTTC	CASSQLAGGPYEQYF
TRBV18	-	TRBJ2-2	-	TGTGCCAGCTCACCGAAGGGGGTGGATTTCACCGGGGAGCTGTTTTTT	CASSPKGVDFTGELFF
TRBV30	-	TRBJ1-2	-	TGTGCCTGGATTACTAATGGCTATGGCTACACCTTC	CAWITNGYGYTF
TRBV7-2	-	TRBJ2-7	-	TGTGCCAGCAGCCCCCGGGTGACCGGGACTCCGCCCTACGAGCAGTACTTC	CASSPRVTGTPPYEQYF
TRBV20-1	-	TRBJ1-2	-	TGCAGTGCTAGGTTGCGGGGGGTGACCTTC	CSARLRGVTF
TRBV19	-	TRBJ2-6	-	TGTGCCAGTCGTGACGGCTCTGGGGCCAACGGCCTGACTTTC	CASRDGSGANGLTF
TRBV10-3	-	TRBJ1-1	-	TGTGCCATCAGTGAGTCGACGGGAGGCACTGAAGCTTTCTTT	CAISESTGGTEAFF
TRBV5-4	-	TRBJ1-1	-	TGTGCCAGCAGCATTGCCGGGGGTACTGAAGCTTTCTTT	CASSIAGGTEAFF
TRBV19	-	TRBJ2-1	-	TGTGCCAGTAGTAACGGAGGGGAGCAGTTCTTC	CASSNGGEQFF
TRBV27	-	TRBJ1-1	-	TGTGCCAGCAGTTGGGCCAGGGTAGGTTCTGAAGCTTTCTTT	CASSWARVGSEAFF
TRBV5-1	-	TRBJ1-1	-	TGCGCCAGCAGCAAAGGACAGAACACTGAAGCTTTCTTT	CASSKGQNTEAFF
TRBV6-5	once	TRBJ1-2	TRBD1	TGTGCCAGCAGGCGACAGGGAGAAATCGGCTACACCTTC	CASRRQGEIGYTF
TRBV5-4	few	TRBJ1-4	-	TGTGCCAGCAGCCCGGGGGTAGACGAAAAACTGTTTTTT	CASSPGVDEKLFF
TRBV18	-	TRBJ2-2	-	TGTGCCAGCCCCAACCGGGGGACCGGGGAGCTGTTTTTT	CASPNRGTGELFF
TRBV7-8	-	TRBJ2-1	TRBD2	TGTGCCAGCAGCTTAGCGGGACTAGCGGGAGAGGTCAATGAGCAGTTCTTC	CASSLAGLAGEVNEQFF
TRBV7-9	-	TRBJ1-4	TRBD1	TGTGCCAGCGGATTGGGACAGGCTCAAAATGAAAAACTGTTTTTT	CASGLGQAQNEKLFF
TRBV5-1	-	TRBJ2-3	TRBD2	TGCGCCAGCAGCTTGGGACTAGCGGGAGTGGATACGCAGTATTTT	CASSLGLAGVDTQYF
TRBV30	-	TRBJ1-1	-	TGTGCCTGGAGTTCGACAGTAGAAGCTTTCTTT	CAWSSTVEAFF
TRBV23-1	-	TRBJ2-4	-	TGCGCCAGCAGTCAAATTGGGCTAGCCAAAAACATTCAGTACTTC	CASSQIGLAKNIQYF
TRBV11-2	-	TRBJ2-3	-	TGTGCCAGCAGGGATACAGGGACAGATACGCAGTATTTT	CASRDTGTDTQYF
TRBV30	-	TRBJ2-6	-	TGTGCCTGGACCGTCTCCGGGGCCAACGTCCTGACTTTC	CAWTVSGANVLTF